The 25 T cell receptor beta chains presented below share a single source sample, sequenced in a study of T cells in women clearing cervical HPV infection listed by TCRdb under 2018. Library creation used the immunoSEQ multiplex PCR assay. The table was pulled from immuneACCESS by TCRdb, which kept in-frame rearrangements only. Such tables lose some clones; where checked, under half of the loss comes from unresolved V genes, and the rest has no known cause. In this sample's table one finds about 34,000 clones. Clones ranked in the top ten supply more than 1.2% of the sample. Input material: blood buffy coat. These receptors originate from a woman between 18 and 75 years old with a cervical HPV16 infection that either progressed to CIN3+ or cleared (not recorded which).

Details on this clone: The read halts 3 residues ahead of the CDR3 end, with the missing end drawn from the germline J gene. This rearrangement joins TRBV19 to TRBJ2-1; 8 bases are shared with TRBD1. The CDR3 consists of 15 residues. CDR1 and CDR2 (germline): LNHDA, SQIVND (reference sequence). Trimming cost V 3 bases and J 6 bases; bases outside gene matches: 7. Partial CDR3 DNA: TGTGCCAGTAGTATGTCGGGACAGGTCCTCAATGAG. It yields the protein CASSMSGQVLNE. The whole CDR3 sequence is CASSMSGQVLNEQFF.

As concerns this clone: Coverage ceases 3 residues before the CDR3 finishes, and the germline J gene fills in the end. The chain couples TRBV5-6 to TRBJ2-1, with 10 bases matching TRBD2. The CDR3 length is 15 residues. CDR1 and CDR2 from the germline V gene are SGHDT and YYEEEE. Trimming took 6 bases from V and 6 from J; bases not matched to a gene: 9. The covered CDR3 bases are TGTGCCAGCATCCTAAGCGGGGGGGCCTCCAATGAG. This gives the protein CASILSGGASNE. The full CDR3 protein reads CASILSGGASNEQFF.

Points on this clone: Sequencing ends 3 residues short of the CDR3 end; the germline J gene provides the rest. The chain recombines TRBV2 with TRBJ2-7; 8 positions match TRBD2. V lost 6 bases, J lost 2 bases, and 9 bases stayed unmatched. This CDR3 has 15 amino acids. Germline V CDR1 and CDR2: SNHLY, FYNNEI. The DNA read from the CDR3 is TGTGCCAGCAGGGCTACTAGCGGAACTCCCTACGAG. Amino acids: CASRATSGTPYE. From start to end, the CDR3 is CASRATSGTPYEQYF.

To note about this clone: The read ends 3 residues early relative to the CDR3; the germline J gene fills the gap. The genes are TRBV20-1 and TRBJ1-6, with D uncertain. The CDR3 is 14 residues long. V was pared by 0 bases and J by 5 bases, with 8 bases between. Germline CDR1 is DFQATT and CDR2 is SNEGSKA (reference sequence). The CDR3 DNA, read in part, is TGCAGTGCTAGAGATTTCAGCGATAATTCACCC. Protein: CSARDFSDNSP. The CDR3 in full is CSARDFSDNSPLHF.

As to this clone: The read gets to within 3 residues of the CDR3 end, and the germline J gene fills in the rest. The chain combines TRBV29-1 with TRBJ2-3, with 11 bases identical to TRBD1. CDR1 is SQVTM and CDR2 is ANQGSEA in the germline V gene. Unmatched junction bases numbered 5, after V lost 7 bases and J lost 2 bases. The CDR3 is made up of 14 amino acids. CDR3 bases read: TGCAGCGCCGGGACAGGGGGAACCACAGATACG. This sequence encodes CSAGTGGTTDT. The CDR3 in its entirety is CSAGTGGTTDTQYF.

For this clone: Read coverage stops 3 residues before the CDR3 terminus; the germline J gene supplies the remainder. This rearrangement joins TRBV7-3 to TRBJ1-2; 7 bases align to TRBD1. Germline-derived CDR1 and CDR2 are SGHTA and FQGTGA. This CDR3 is 16 amino acids long. CDR3 DNA, as far as it was read: TGTGCCAGCAGCTCCTCGACAGGGTCCCCCTACAATGAC. Translated: CASSSSTGSPYND. The whole CDR3 is CASSSSTGSPYNDYTF.

Comment on this clone: From the germline J gene comes the end of the CDR3, since the read stops 3 residues before it. The chain is built from TRBV29-1 and TRBJ2-3; 13 bases agree with TRBD2. There are 16 residues in the CDR3. Germline V gives CDR1 SQVTM, CDR2 ANQGSEA. This CDR3 reads CSVEARLAGGLETQYF. Partial CDR3 DNA: TGCAGCGTTGAGGCTCGACTAGCGGGAGGTTTAGAGACG.

Concerning this clone itself: The read finishes 3 residues shy of the CDR3 end, and the germline J gene is used to complete it. This chain connects TRBV6-1 to TRBJ1-2; 8 bases are a match to TRBD1. The CDR3 is made up of 14 amino acids. Losses at the gene ends were 2 bases for V and 5 bases for J; bases not matched to a gene: 4. Germline V lookup: CDR1 MNHNS, CDR2 SASEGT. CDR3 protein: CASSEKGQGYGYTF. The covered CDR3 bases are TGTGCCAGCAGTGAAAAAGGACAGGGTTATGGC.

On this clone: The CDR3 goes on 3 residues after the read ends, and that part is filled in from the germline J gene. V and J are TRBV2 and TRBJ2-7; D not certain. This CDR3 has 15 residues. Trimming removed 2 bases at V and 2 bases at J, with 13 bases between. Germline V gives CDR1 SNHLY, CDR2 FYNNEI. CDR3 residues: CASSETYPKPYEQYF. The CDR3 bases that were read are TGTGCCAGCAGTGAAACCTATCCGAAGCCCTACGAG.

About this clone: From the germline J gene comes the end of the CDR3, since the read stops 3 residues before it. This chain links TRBV5-4 with TRBJ2-2; D is undetermined. The V end was cut by 0 bases, the J end by 4 bases, with 4 bases between. The CDR3 is 13 residues long. Germline CDR1 is SGHNT and CDR2 is YYREEE (reference sequence). The CDR3 DNA, read in part, is TGTGCCAGCAGCTTGGGGCTCACCGGGGAG. Translation: CASSLGLTGE. The entire CDR3 protein is CASSLGLTGELFF. The full variable domain, in which reference TRBV5-4 and TRBJ2-2 provide the parts outside the CDR3, is ETGVTQSPTHLIKTRGQQVTLRCSSQSGHNTVSWYQQALGQGPQFIFQYYREEENGRGNFPPRFSGLQFPNYSSELNVNALELDDSALYLCASSLGLTGELFFGEGSRLTVL.

Points on this clone: The read ends 3 residues shy of where the CDR3 ends; the end is completed using the germline J gene. The chain has TRBV19 and TRBJ2-4; D not resolved. The V gene's germline CDR1 is LNHDA and CDR2 SQIVND (reference sequence). The CDR3 runs to 13 residues. The part of the CDR3 DNA that was read is TGTGCCAGTAGTATAAAGGTTAACTATGGT. Translation gives CASSIKVNYG. The entire CDR3 protein reads CASSIKVNYGQYF.

Concerning this clone itself: The read comes to an end 3 residues before the CDR3 does, leaving the germline J gene to fill in the end. The chain combines TRBV11-2 with TRBJ1-4; 10 nucleotides align to TRBD1. Germline loops: CDR1 SGHAT, CDR2 FQNNGV. The CDR3 covers 15 residues. V was clipped by 3 bases and J by 8 bases; unmatched bases: 6. This CDR3 is CASSFQGTGVEKLFF. CDR3 bases read: TGTGCCAGCAGCTTTCAGGGGACAGGGGTCGAAAAA.

Points on this clone: The sequence runs out 3 residues before the end of the CDR3; the remainder is reconstructed from the germline J gene. The chain joins TRBV7-2 to TRBJ2-2, with no clear D. Germline assignment: CDR1 SGHTA and CDR2 FQGNSA. The CDR3 has 14 amino acids. V was trimmed by 6 bases and J by 0 bases, leaving 8 bases between them. This CDR3 reads CASRHDTNTGELFF. The sequenced CDR3 bases are TGTGCCAGCAGACACGACACGAACACCGGGGAG.

The covered CDR3 bases are TGTGCCAGCAGCGAGCTCTCTGGAAACACC. This translates into CASSELSGNT. The full CDR3 protein reads CASSELSGNTIYF. J is TRBJ1-3 and V is TRBV7-2, with no clear D. The read finishes 3 residues shy of the CDR3 end, and the germline J gene is used to complete it. V lost 5 bases, J lost 0 bases, and 5 bases lay in between. The V gene's germline CDR1 is SGHTA and CDR2 FQGNSA. This CDR3 has 13 amino acids.

Of note for this clone: The read terminates 3 residues before the CDR3 end, so the remaining end is supplied by the germline J gene. The chain has TRBV20-1 and TRBJ2-7; 10 nucleotides match TRBD2. V was clipped by 3 bases and J by 0 bases; unmatched bases: 5. Looked up from germline, CDR1 is DFQATT and CDR2 is SNEGSKA (reference sequence). The CDR3 loop spans 15 amino acids. CDR3 in amino acids: CSARSPSGSSYEQYF. The part of the CDR3 DNA that was read is TGCAGTGCTAGGTCTCCTAGCGGGAGCTCCTACGAG.

Concerning this clone itself: The read terminates 3 residues before the CDR3 end, so the remaining end is supplied by the germline J gene. This chain uses TRBV7-2 with TRBJ1-2; 9 nucleotides align to TRBD1. From germline, CDR1 is SGHTA and CDR2 FQGNSA. The CDR3 loop spans 13 amino acids. CDR3 DNA, as far as it was read: TGTGCCAGCAGCCTACAGGGGGCGCGGGGC. Translated: CASSLQGARG. The whole CDR3 sequence reads CASSLQGARGYTF. The full variable domain, with the rest looked up from reference TRBV7-2 and TRBJ1-2, is GAGVSQSPSNKVTEKGKDVELRCDPISGHTALYWYRQSLGQGLEFLIYFQGNSAPDKSGLPSDRFSAERTGGSVSTLTIQRTQQEDSAVYLCASSLQGARGYTFGSGTRLTVV.

Notes on this clone: Read sequence stops 3 residues before the CDR3 end, and the germline J gene provides the missing end. The chain couples TRBV20-1 to TRBJ1-2; no clear D gene. CDR3 length: 13 amino acids. Germline CDR1 reads DFQATT; CDR2 reads SNEGSKA (reference sequence). Between the trimmed V and J ends, which lost 6 bases and 4 bases, there was a span of 15 bases. CDR3 sequence reads: CSARSAASYGYTF. The CDR3 bases that were read are TGCAGTGCAAGGAGCGCAGCCAGCTATGGC.

With regard to this clone: The read is 3 residues too short to cover the CDR3 end, so that end is filled in from the germline J gene. The gene calls are TRBV2 and TRBJ2-3; 9 nucleotides align to TRBD2. The CDR3 spans 16 residues. Losses at the gene ends were 6 bases for V and 4 bases for J; bases not matched to a gene: 11. Germline V gene sequence: CDR1 SNHLY, CDR2 FYNNEI. This CDR3 reads CASSTSIAGESDTQYF. The CDR3 bases that were read are TGTGCCAGCAGCACGTCGATAGCGGGAGAGTCAGATACG.

CDR3 DNA, as far as it was read: TGTGCCAGCAGCCCCGGCCAGGGCGGGACC. It is translated as CASSPGQGGT. In full, the CDR3 reads CASSPGQGGTQYF. This sequence joins TRBV7-9 and TRBJ2-5; tentatively, D is TRBD1 (5 bases). The DNA ends 3 residues before the CDR3 does, and the rest of the CDR3 is filled in from the germline J gene. The CDR3 runs to 13 residues. V lost 5 bases, J lost 7 bases, and 14 bases lay in between. Germline lookup yields CDR1 SEHNR and CDR2 FQNEAQ (reference sequence).

In regard to this clone: The read comes to an end 3 residues before the CDR3 does, leaving the germline J gene to fill in the end. The chain links TRBV19 to TRBJ1-2, with unresolved D. This CDR3 comprises 12 residues. The V gene lost 11 bases and the J gene lost 7 bases, with 17 bases spanning the gap. CDR1 is LNHDA, CDR2 SQIVND, per germline (reference sequence). The CDR3 is CAALEQFGGYTF. The DNA read from the CDR3 is TGTGCCGCCCTAGAGCAGTTTGGTGGC.

A word on this clone: From the germline J gene comes the end of the CDR3, since the read stops 3 residues before it. The chain joins TRBV7-2 to TRBJ1-2; D not resolved. CDR1 and CDR2 from the germline V gene are SGHTA and FQGNSA. This CDR3 has 13 residues. Trimming left V 2 bases short and J 0 bases short, with 4 bases between. The chain's CDR3 is CASSLIANYGYTF. The CDR3 DNA, read in part, is TGTGCCAGCAGCTTAATCGCTAACTATGGC.

As for this clone: Read data end 3 residues before the CDR3 end; the end is taken from the germline J gene. The rearrangement joins TRBV2 to TRBJ2-3; TRBD1 matches at 7 bases. This CDR3 is 15 amino acids long. Germline V gene sequence: CDR1 SNHLY, CDR2 FYNNEI. The CDR3 bases that were read are TGTGCCAGCAGTGTGGGACAGTACGGAGGAGAGACG. Protein product: CASSVGQYGGET. The entire CDR3 reads CASSVGQYGGETQYF. Filled out from reference TRBV2 and TRBJ2-3, the complete variable domain reads EPEVTQTPSHQVTQMGQEVILRCVPISNHLYFYWYRQILGQKVEFLVSFYNNEISEKSEIFDDQFSVERPDGSNFTLKIRSTKLEDSAMYFCASSVGQYGGETQYFGPGTRLTVL.

In the case of this clone: Read sequence stops 3 residues before the CDR3 end, and the germline J gene provides the missing end. This rearrangement joins TRBV30 to TRBJ1-5; TRBD1 might be the D (6 bases). Looked up from germline, CDR1 is GTSNPN and CDR2 is SVGIG (reference sequence). This CDR3 comprises 12 residues. V was trimmed by 3 bases and J by 7 bases, leaving 10 bases between them. CDR3 region: CAWRTGKQPQHF. The DNA read from the CDR3 is TGTGCCTGGAGGACAGGAAAACAGCCC.

The DNA read from the CDR3 is TGTGCCATCAGTGGACTAGCGGGGGGCAATCCATCCTACGAG. Translated: CAISGLAGGNPSYE. The entire CDR3 protein is CAISGLAGGNPSYEQYF. The chain has TRBV10-3 and TRBJ2-7, with 13 bases matching TRBD2. Coverage ceases 3 residues before the CDR3 finishes, and the germline J gene fills in the end. This CDR3 spans 17 amino acids. The V gene end was trimmed by 4 bases and the J gene end by 1 base; junction bases not matched to a gene: 7. CDR1 and CDR2 (germline): ENHRY, SYGVKD.

For this clone: The missing CDR3 end, 3 residues past where the read stops, is filled in from the germline J gene. The chain recombines TRBV6-1 with TRBJ1-3; D is ambiguous. Germline-derived CDR1 and CDR2 are MNHNS and SASEGT. V lost 1 base and J lost 7, with 11 bases in between. CDR3 length: 14 amino acids. Partial CDR3 DNA: TGTGCCAGCAGTGAAGGTCATTCTACGAACACC. Its protein is CASSEGHSTNT. The whole CDR3 reads CASSEGHSTNTIYF.